The 10 T cell receptor beta chains given below trace back to one sample, sequenced in a study of cytomegalovirus exposure and HLA in healthy donors. PCR amplification relied on 60 Vbeta primers (plus 13 Jbeta primers). Measured with immunoSEQ multiplex PCR; TCRdb has only the in-frame clones, and not every one. Here the sample table reports roughly 100,000 clones. Sequencing used PBMCs. These receptors came from a man between 35 and 55 years old in good health and CMV-seronegative.

A word on this clone: The sample contains more than one DNA sequence encoding this CDR3. In DNA form, the CDR3 reads TGTGCCTGGAGTGGACAGGGAAATCAGCCCCAGCATTTT. Its translation is CAWSGQGNQPQHF. The chain is built from TRBV30 and TRBJ1-5; 7 bases are a match to TRBD1. Germline V gene lookup returns CDR1 GTSNPN and CDR2 SVGIG (reference sequence). V was clipped by 1 base and J by 4 bases; unmatched bases: 1. CDR3 length: 13 residues.

The chain links TRBV4-2 to TRBJ2-3, with 8 positions matching TRBD2. The length of the CDR3 is 16 residues. The germline V gene encodes CDR1 LGHNA and CDR2 YNFKEQ. The V segment lost 4 bases and the J segment 0 bases; nucleotides outside the gene matches: 6. The CDR3 DNA follows: TGTGCCAGCAGCCCCCAACTAGCGGATAGCACAGATACGCAGTATTTT. Translating it yields CASSPQLADSTDTQYF.

The chain joins TRBV4-3 to TRBJ2-3; 14 positions agree with TRBD2. Germline CDR1 is LGHNA and CDR2 is YSLEER. Trimming removed 3 bases from V and 6 bases from J; junction bases left unmatched: 11. The CDR3 consists of 18 residues. CDR3 residues: CASSQRGMTSGGADTQYF. The CDR3 DNA follows: TGCGCCAGCAGCCAGAGGGGGATGACTAGCGGGGGGGCGGATACGCAGTATTTT.

V usage is TRBV25-1 and J usage is TRBJ1-2; TRBD1 aligns across 7 bases. Per germline, CDR1 MGHDK and CDR2 SYGVNS. V shed 4 bases and J 9 bases; nucleotides not matched to a gene: 8. There are 13 residues in the CDR3. The DNA for the CDR3 is TGTGCCAGCAGTGTGACAGGGTTGGAAAGCTACACCTTC. This encodes CASSVTGLESYTF.

The rearrangement links TRBV7-2 to TRBJ1-2, with TRBD1 identical over 9 bases. The germline CDR1 and CDR2 sequences are SGHTA and FQGNSA. The J segment lost 8 bases and the V segment lost 4 bases, leaving 5 bases of the junction unmatched. The CDR3 spans 13 residues. As DNA, the CDR3 is TGTGCCAGCAGCTACTACAGGGGGCAAGGCTACACCTTC. Residues: CASSYYRGQGYTF.

The chain has TRBV7-9 and TRBJ2-3; 10 bases line up with TRBD2. V trimming: 4 bases; J trimming: 2 bases; junction bases outside the gene matches: 3. CDR1 is SEHNR, CDR2 FQNEAQ, per germline (reference sequence). The CDR3 length is 15 residues. The DNA of the CDR3 is TGTGCCAGCAGCTCAACTAGCGGGATCACAGATACGCAGTATTTT. As protein: CASSSTSGITDTQYF.

CDR3 loop: CASSLGSGINSPLHF. CDR3 bases: TGTGCCAGCAGCTTAGGGTCAGGGATTAATTCACCCCTCCACTTT. This chain links TRBV7-9 with TRBJ1-6; D might be TRBD1 (5 bases). In germline, CDR1 is SEHNR, CDR2 FQNEAQ (reference sequence). V was pared by 1 base and J by 6 bases, with 10 bases between. The CDR3 has 15 amino acids.

The rearrangement uses TRBV7-6 and TRBJ2-1; TRBD1 matches 10 bases. The germline CDR1 and CDR2 sequences are SGHVS and FNYEAQ. CDR3 length: 16 residues. Trimming removed 6 bases from V and 0 bases from J; junction bases left unmatched: 5. This CDR3 reads CASSRRTGGSYNEQFF. CDR3 coding DNA: TGTGCCAGCAGTCGAAGGACAGGGGGCTCCTACAATGAGCAGTTCTTC.

The chain recombines TRBV4-1 with TRBJ2-3; 8 bases match TRBD2. V lost 0 bases to trimming and J lost 3 bases; unmatched junction nucleotides: 2. The CDR3 has 15 residues. The germline V gene encodes CDR1 MGHRA and CDR2 YSYEKL. CDR3 sequence reads: CASSQDGGGTDTQYF. Here the CDR3 DNA reads TGCGCCAGCAGCCAAGATGGCGGGGGGACAGATACGCAGTATTTT.

This chain uses TRBV7-9 with TRBJ2-4; a possible D gene is TRBD2 (5 bases). Germline V gene data show CDR1 as SEHNR and CDR2 as FQNEAQ (reference sequence). Trimming took 5 bases from V and 3 from J, leaving 14 bases between them. This CDR3 is built from 15 residues. CDR3 region: CASSPPGRNKNIQYF. CDR3 coding DNA: TGTGCCAGCAGCCCTCCGGGGAGAAACAAAAACATTCAGTACTTC.